This TCR beta chain is drawn from a study of control samples from healthy donors and cancer patients. Profiling relied on immunoSEQ multiplex PCR, and the TCRdb table lists in-frame clones only, not all of them. The repertoire holds approximately 52,000 clones, 90% to 96% seen once, with roughly 1.1% in the top ten. Per germline, CDR1 GTSNPN and CDR2 SVGIG (reference sequence). The ends were cut back, 4 bases at V and 3 bases at J, with 9 bases in the middle. The length of the CDR3 is 13 residues. This TCR derives from a woman under 30 in good health. The chain recombines TRBV30 with TRBJ2-2; D remains unclear. Sequenced input: blood. The DNA of the CDR3 is TGTGCCTGGACTCCAGGCCACACCGGGGAGCTGTTTTTT. Its protein is CAWTPGHTGELFF. The entire variable domain, with the rest obtained from reference TRBV30 and TRBJ2-2, is as follows: SQTIHQWPATLVQPVGSPLSLECTVEGTSNPNLYWYRQAAGRGLQLLFYSVGIGQISSEVPQNLSASRPQDRQFILSSKKLLLSDSGFYLCAWTPGHTGELFFGEGSRLTVL.